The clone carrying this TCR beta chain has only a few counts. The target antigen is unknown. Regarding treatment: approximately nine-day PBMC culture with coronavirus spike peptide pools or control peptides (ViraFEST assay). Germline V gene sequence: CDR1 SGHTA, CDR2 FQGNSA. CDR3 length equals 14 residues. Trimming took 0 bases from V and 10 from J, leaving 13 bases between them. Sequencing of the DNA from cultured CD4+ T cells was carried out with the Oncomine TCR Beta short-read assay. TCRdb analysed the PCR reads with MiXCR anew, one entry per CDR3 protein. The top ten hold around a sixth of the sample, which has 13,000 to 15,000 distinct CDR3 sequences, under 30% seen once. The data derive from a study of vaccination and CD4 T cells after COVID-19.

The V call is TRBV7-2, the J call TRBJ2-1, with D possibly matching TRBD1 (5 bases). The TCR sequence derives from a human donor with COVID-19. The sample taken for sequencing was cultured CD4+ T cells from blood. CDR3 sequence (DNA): TGTGCCAGCAGCTTAGCGGGGCTTGGGTACGAGCAGTTCTTC. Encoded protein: CASSLAGLGYEQFF.